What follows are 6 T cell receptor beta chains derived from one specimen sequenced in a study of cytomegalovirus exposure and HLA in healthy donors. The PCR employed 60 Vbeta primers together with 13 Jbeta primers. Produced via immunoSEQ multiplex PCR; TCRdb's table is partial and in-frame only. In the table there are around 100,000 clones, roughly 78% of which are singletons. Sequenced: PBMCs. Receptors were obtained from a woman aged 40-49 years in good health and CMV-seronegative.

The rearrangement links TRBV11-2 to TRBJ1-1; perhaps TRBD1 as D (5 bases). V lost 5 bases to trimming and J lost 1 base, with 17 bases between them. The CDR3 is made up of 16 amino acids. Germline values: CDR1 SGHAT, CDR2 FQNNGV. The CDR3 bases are TGTGCCAGCAGCCTCGGGAAGGGGAGGGGGAACACTGAAGCTTTCTTT. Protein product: CASSLGKGRGNTEAFF.

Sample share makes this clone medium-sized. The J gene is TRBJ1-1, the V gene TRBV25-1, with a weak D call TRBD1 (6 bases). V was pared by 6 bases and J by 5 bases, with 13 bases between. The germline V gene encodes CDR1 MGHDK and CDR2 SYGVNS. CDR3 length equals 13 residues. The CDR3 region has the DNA TGTGCCAGCAGGGTGGGGGCAAATACTGAAGCTTTCTTT. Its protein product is CASRVGANTEAFF.

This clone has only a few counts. The CDR3 region is CASSPGGTVKEKLFF. The CDR3 DNA sequence: TGTGCCAGCAGCCCAGGGGGGACAGTTAAGGAAAAACTGTTTTTT. The chain couples TRBV28 to TRBJ1-4; 7 bases agree with TRBD1. The length of the CDR3 is 15 residues. Germline V gives CDR1 MDHEN, CDR2 SYDVKM. The V segment lost 6 bases and the J segment 8 bases; nucleotides outside the gene matches: 12.

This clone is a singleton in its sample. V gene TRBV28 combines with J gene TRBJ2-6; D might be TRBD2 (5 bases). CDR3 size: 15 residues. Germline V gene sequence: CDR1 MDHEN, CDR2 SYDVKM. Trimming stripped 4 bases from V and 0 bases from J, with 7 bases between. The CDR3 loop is CASSYGVSGANVLTF. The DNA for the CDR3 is TGTGCCAGCAGTTACGGGGTCTCTGGGGCCAACGTCCTGACTTTC. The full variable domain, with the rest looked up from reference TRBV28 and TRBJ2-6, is DVKVTQSSRYLVKRTGEKVFLECVQDMDHENMFWYRQDPGLGLRLIYFSYDVKMKEKGDIPEGYSVSREKKERFSLILESASTNQTSMYLCASSYGVSGANVLTFGAGSRLTVL.

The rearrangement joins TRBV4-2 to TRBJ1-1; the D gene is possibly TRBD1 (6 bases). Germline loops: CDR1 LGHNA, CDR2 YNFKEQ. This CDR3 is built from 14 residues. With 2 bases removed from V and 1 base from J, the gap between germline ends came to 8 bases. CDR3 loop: CASSQTGKNTEAFF. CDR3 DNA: TGTGCCAGCAGCCAAACAGGGAAGAACACTGAAGCTTTCTTT.

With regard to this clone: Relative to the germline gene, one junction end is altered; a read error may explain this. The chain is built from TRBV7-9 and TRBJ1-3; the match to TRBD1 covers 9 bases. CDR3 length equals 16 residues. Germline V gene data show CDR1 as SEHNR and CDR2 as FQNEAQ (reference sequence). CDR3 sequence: CSSSPRTGDSGNTIYF. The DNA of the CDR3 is TGTTCCAGCAGCCCCCGGACAGGGGATTCTGGAAACACCATATATTTT.